This entry lists 23 T cell receptor beta chains sequenced from one sample in a study of T cell responses to AZD1222 COVID-19 vaccine. Only in-frame clones appear in the TCRdb table, and some are missing; sequencing was by immunoSEQ multiplex PCR. The table lists around 110,000 clones, around 94% of them singletons, with 1.6% in the top ten. Sequences were derived from peripheral blood, sampled 28 days after the second AZD1222 dose. Every receptor here comes from an adult who received the AZD1222 COVID-19 vaccine.

V usage is TRBV7-2 and J usage is TRBJ1-4, with TRBD1 as a possible D gene (5 bases). CDR1 is SGHTA and CDR2 is FQGNSA in the germline V gene. The CDR3 is 16 residues long. The ends were cut back, 5 bases at V and 7 bases at J, with 20 bases in the middle. The DNA for the CDR3 is TGTGCCAGCAGCCGGGGGGGATCGGAGGCTGTTGAAAAACTGTTTTTT. Residues: CASSRGGSEAVEKLFF.

CDR3 nucleotide sequence: TGTGCCAGCTCACCAGGCCGGGACAGGATAGGAAACACCATATATTTT. It encodes CASSPGRDRIGNTIYF. The genes are TRBV18 and TRBJ1-3; TRBD1 matches 8 bases. Per the germline V gene, CDR1 is KGHSH and CDR2 is LQKENI. The CDR3 consists of 16 residues. Losses at the gene ends were 2 bases for V and 4 bases for J; bases not matched to a gene: 7.

The V gene is TRBV5-1, the J gene TRBJ2-3; possibly TRBD1 for D (6 bases). The germline CDR1 and CDR2 sequences are SGHRS and YFSETQ. This CDR3 has 14 residues. Trimming stripped 6 bases from V and 0 bases from J, with 11 bases between. This CDR3 reads CASIRDTSTDTQYF. DNA for the CDR3: TGCGCCAGCATCAGGGACACAAGCACAGATACGCAGTATTTT. The whole variable domain, remainder taken from reference TRBV5-1 and TRBJ2-3, is KAGVTQTPRYLIKTRGQQVTLSCSPISGHRSVSWYQQTPGQGLQFLFEYFSETQRNKGNFPGRFSGRQFSNSRSEMNVSTLELGDSALYLCASIRDTSTDTQYFGPGTRLTVL.

This clone was observed a single time. The CDR3 loop is CASSSGLAGARETQYF. The CDR3 DNA follows: TGTGCCAGCAGCTCCGGACTAGCGGGAGCAAGGGAGACCCAGTACTTC. The chain carries TRBV2 and TRBJ2-5; 13 nucleotides align to TRBD2. The CDR3 length is 16 residues. Unmatched junction bases numbered 9, after V lost 6 bases and J lost 5 bases. Germline V lookup: CDR1 SNHLY, CDR2 FYNNEI.

The chain has TRBV11-2 and TRBJ2-2; TRBD2 matches at 12 bases. V dropped 2 bases and J dropped 5; count of bases not matched to a gene: 3. This CDR3 region has 16 residues. The germline V gene has CDR1 SGHAT and CDR2 FQNNGV. CDR3 sequence: CASSLNLAGGTGELFF. CDR3 nucleotide sequence: TGTGCCAGCAGCTTAAATCTAGCGGGAGGGACCGGGGAGCTGTTTTTT.

The chain has TRBV5-4 and TRBJ1-2; D not resolved. With 3 bases removed from V and 8 bases from J, the gap between germline ends came to 14 bases. In germline, CDR1 is SGHNT, CDR2 YYREEE (reference sequence). The CDR3 consists of 13 residues. Written as DNA, the CDR3 is TGTGCCAGCAGCTACCAGGTGGAGAGGGGCTACACCTTC. Its translation: CASSYQVERGYTF.

The chain carries TRBV10-2 and TRBJ1-1; D call uncertain. In germline, CDR1 is WSHSY, CDR2 SAAADI. V lost 3 bases and J lost 5, with 16 bases in between. The CDR3 contains 15 residues. CDR3 in amino acids: CASSDDPRGRTEAFF. The CDR3 nucleotides are TGCGCCAGCAGTGATGACCCCCGAGGGAGGACTGAAGCTTTCTTT.

The CDR3 sequence is CASSDLMPEAFF. DNA for the CDR3: TGTGCCAGCAGCGATTTAATGCCTGAAGCTTTCTTT. The rearrangement joins TRBV9 to TRBJ1-1, with D uncertain. The CDR3 is 12 amino acids. V was trimmed by 3 bases and J by 6 bases, leaving 9 bases between them. Germline values: CDR1 SGDLS, CDR2 YYNGEE.

The rearrangement uses TRBV10-2 and TRBJ1-1; D perhaps matches TRBD1 (6 bases). The CDR3 runs 12 residues. The germline V gene has CDR1 WSHSY and CDR2 SAAADI. The ends were cut back, 8 bases at V and 3 bases at J, with 10 bases in the middle. The CDR3 region has the DNA TGCGCCAGCCAAGGGGGATACACTGAAGCTTTCTTT. This encodes CASQGGYTEAFF.

The V gene is TRBV27, the J gene TRBJ2-1, with D maybe TRBD1 (5 bases). Germline lookup yields CDR1 MNHEY and CDR2 SMNVEV (reference sequence). The ends were cut back, 5 bases at V and 4 bases at J, with 18 bases in the middle. The CDR3 is 16 residues long. CDR3 in amino acids: CASSPQVQGGYNEQFF. CDR3 coding DNA: TGTGCCAGCAGTCCCCAGGTTCAGGGCGGATACAATGAGCAGTTCTTC.

V gene TRBV2 combines with J gene TRBJ1-1; 7 nucleotides match TRBD1. Per the germline V gene, CDR1 is SNHLY and CDR2 is FYNNEI. The V segment lost 7 bases and the J segment 0 bases; nucleotides outside the gene matches: 5. CDR3 length: 14 amino acids. The CDR3 DNA reads as TGTGCCAGCACTGAGGGACAGCTGAACACTGAAGCTTTCTTT. Its translation is CASTEGQLNTEAFF.

The table lists this clone with a count of one. This sequence joins TRBV2 and TRBJ1-4; D uncertain. This CDR3 comprises 14 residues. V lost 7 bases to trimming and J lost 8 bases, with 17 bases between them. Germline V gene data show CDR1 as SNHLY and CDR2 as FYNNEI. The CDR3, as DNA: TGTGCCAGCACTACCCGAGTAGGAGGGGAAAAACTGTTTTTT. Residues: CASTTRVGGEKLFF.

The table lists this clone with a few counts. The chain couples TRBV30 to TRBJ1-3, with D maybe TRBD1 (5 bases). V was clipped by 5 bases and J by 4 bases, with 9 bases between them. CDR3 length: 12 residues. CDR1 and CDR2 (germline): GTSNPN, SVGIG (reference sequence). The CDR3 region has the DNA TGTGCCTGGCGAAGGGACGGAAACACCATATATTTT. Its translation is CAWRRDGNTIYF. The complete variable domain, with remaining parts taken from reference TRBV30 and TRBJ1-3, reads SQTIHQWPATLVQPVGSPLSLECTVEGTSNPNLYWYRQAAGRGLQLLFYSVGIGQISSEVPQNLSASRPQDRQFILSSKKLLLSDSGFYLCAWRRDGNTIYFGEGSWLTVV.

This chain links TRBV2 with TRBJ1-3, with unresolved D. The CDR3 has 15 residues. Trimming removed 5 bases from V and 0 bases from J, with 11 bases in between. The germline V gene encodes CDR1 SNHLY and CDR2 FYNNEI. The CDR3 DNA follows: TGTGCCAGCAGTACCCAACGGCACTCTGGAAACACCATATATTTT. Protein sequence: CASSTQRHSGNTIYF.

This clone was counted between two and nine times. The DNA for the CDR3 is TGTGCCAGCAGTCAAACGACTGGTACCTACAATGAGCAGTTCTTC. It translates to CASSQTTGTYNEQFF. The chain couples TRBV6-4 to TRBJ2-1; D ambiguous. V lost 5 bases and J 2 bases, leaving 13 bases between the germline ends. The CDR3 contains 15 residues. CDR1 and CDR2 (germline): MRHNA, SNTAGT.

J is TRBJ1-2 and V is TRBV28; D gene ambiguous. Trimming stripped 5 bases from V and 1 base from J, with 8 bases between. Germline V gives CDR1 MDHEN, CDR2 SYDVKM. There are 13 residues in the CDR3. CDR3 coding DNA: TGTGCCAGCAGTGAGGTAAATAACTATGGCTACACCTTC. Translated: CASSEVNNYGYTF.

V usage is TRBV7-8 and J usage is TRBJ1-1; TRBD1 is a possible D gene (6 bases). CDR1 and CDR2 (germline): SGHVS, FQNEAQ. The CDR3 spans 14 residues. Deletions cut 3 bases from V and 5 bases from J, with 13 bases between. The CDR3 coding sequence is TGTGCCAGCAGCTTTGGCAGGGGTTGGACTGAAGCTTTCTTT. It codes for CASSFGRGWTEAFF. Based on the CDR3 plus reference TRBV7-8 and TRBJ1-1, the full variable domain is GAGVSQSPRYKVAKRGQDVALRCDPISGHVSLFWYQQALGQGPEFLTYFQNEAQLDKSGLPSDRFFAERPEGSVSTLKIQRTQQEDSAVYLCASSFGRGWTEAFFGQGTRLTVV.

This clone showed up just once. The chain recombines TRBV6-6 with TRBJ2-1; weak D call: TRBD2 (5 bases). CDR3 length: 14 residues. Trimming removed 7 bases from V and 0 bases from J, with 10 bases in between. The germline gives CDR1 MNHNY, CDR2 SVGAGI (reference sequence). CDR3 in DNA: TGTGCCAGCACCCTAGCACGCTCCTACAATGAGCAGTTCTTC. Translated: CASTLARSYNEQFF.

The chain joins TRBV6-5 to TRBJ1-3, with 7 bases that match TRBD1. This CDR3 region has 15 residues. The germline V gene has CDR1 MNHEY and CDR2 SVGAGI. With V trimmed by 6 bases and J by 4 bases, 9 bases remained unmatched. The CDR3 protein is CASRAITGDGNTIYF. CDR3 in DNA: TGTGCCAGCAGGGCCATTACAGGGGACGGAAACACCATATATTTT.

V usage is TRBV28 and J usage is TRBJ2-1; 11 bases match TRBD2. The CDR3 loop spans 19 amino acids. Germline CDR1 is MDHEN and CDR2 is SYDVKM. Trimming took 3 bases from V and 8 from J; bases not matched to a gene: 18. The CDR3 nucleotides are TGTGCCAGCAGTTTTTTGTTAGCGGGAGGGGGCCTCTTTATTGATGAGCAGTTCTTC. The encoded protein is CASSFLLAGGGLFIDEQFF.

The J gene is TRBJ2-1, the V gene TRBV28; 11 bases line up with TRBD2. V was pared by 10 bases and J by 2 bases, with 13 bases of the junction left unmatched. This CDR3 region has 17 residues. Germline V lookup: CDR1 MDHEN, CDR2 SYDVKM. The CDR3: CAISLSSSGRTYNEQFF. CDR3 DNA sequence: TGTGCCATTTCCCTGTCTTCTAGCGGGAGGACCTACAATGAGCAGTTCTTC. Combining the CDR3 with reference TRBV28 and TRBJ2-1 gives the whole variable domain DVKVTQSSRYLVKRTGEKVFLECVQDMDHENMFWYRQDPGLGLRLIYFSYDVKMKEKGDIPEGYSVSREKKERFSLILESASTNQTSMYLCAISLSSSGRTYNEQFFGPGTRLTVL.

The chain is built from TRBV27 and TRBJ2-1; 8 bases match TRBD2. Germline V lookup: CDR1 MNHEY, CDR2 SMNVEV (reference sequence). The CDR3 loop spans 16 amino acids. The trim removed 2 bases at V and 6 bases at J, leaving 9 bases unmatched. In nucleotides, the CDR3 is TGTGCCAGCAGTTTAGGGGACGGGAGGGCTCTCAATGAGCAGTTCTTC. Its translation is CASSLGDGRALNEQFF.

The chain links TRBV4-1 to TRBJ1-2; 7 bases agree with TRBD1. J gave up 7 bases and V 4 bases, and 6 bases lay outside the gene matches. Germline loops: CDR1 MGHRA, CDR2 YSYEKL. The CDR3 totals 13 residues. The CDR3 loop is CASSLDRVGGYTF. The CDR3 nucleotides are TGCGCCAGCAGCCTCGACAGGGTCGGTGGCTACACCTTC.